This T cell receptor beta chain originates from a study of human T cells and chemical hapten exposure. Study details: The patients were mostly female; they had alopecia areata, totalis or universalis.

Each CDR3 protein is one row after TCRdb ran MiXCR on the RACE reads. The top ten hold just over 2.5% of the sample, which has 300,000 to 450,000 distinct CDR3 sequences, 4% to 6% seen once. This clonotype was seen at least ten times. Time point of the sample: pre-sensitization, week 0. Regarding treatment: therapeutic diphenylcyclopropenone sensitization with weekly scalp DPC. The germline gives CDR1 LGHNT, CDR2 FRNRAP. V lost 4 bases to trimming and J lost 15 bases; unmatched junction nucleotides: 7. This CDR3 is built from 12 residues. This chain links TRBV12-5 with TRBJ2-1; 9 bases line up with TRBD1. The receptor's source is a woman aged 45-65 years with alopecia areata. Some clones in this sample may be carry-over from other donors' samples. The sample here was whole blood, taken in connection with sensitization to the hapten diphenylcyclopropenone (DPC). The DNA of the CDR3 is TGTGCTAGTGGTTACACAGGGGGCTTTCCGTTCTTC. It codes for CASGYTGGFPFF.